This entry features one T cell receptor beta chain sequence. Antigen unknown. This specimen belongs to a study of beta chain features in type 1 diabetes. As for the study in general: Healthy donors, compared against patients, showed similar age, gender and cell yields. Examined across all samples were just under 110,000,000 sorted cells. Regarding the study as a whole: Type 1 diabetes patients showed a moderate but significant shortening of TCRB CDR3s in all four CD4+ subsets. The naive, central memory and Treg TCRB repertoires of patients appeared to be more similar to one another than those of healthy donors.

As every portion of the isolated RNA was reverse transcribed, the sequencing read expressed TCRB transcripts. This table comes from immunoSEQ multiplex PCR, and its TCRdb copy is limited to in-frame clones, with some not included. This sample has hundreds of thousands of clones; over 11% occur once, and the top ten carry roughly 0.04%. This CDR3 region has 17 residues. CD45RO/CCR7/CD25/CD127/CD95/CD27 separated CD4+ naive, central memory, regulatory and stem cell-like memory cells by sorting. The chain links TRBV21-1 to TRBJ2-5; TRBD1 was called by the table and not checked on the DNA. TRBV21-1 is shown as a pseudogene. The sample comprised naive CD4+ T cells from blood. This clonotype was obtained from a man between 18 and 29 years old with type 1 diabetes. This CDR3 is CASSKGVGTLPQETQYF. For the CDR3, the DNA is TGTGCCAGCAGCAAAGGCGTCGGGACACTGCCCCAAGAGACCCAGTACTTC.